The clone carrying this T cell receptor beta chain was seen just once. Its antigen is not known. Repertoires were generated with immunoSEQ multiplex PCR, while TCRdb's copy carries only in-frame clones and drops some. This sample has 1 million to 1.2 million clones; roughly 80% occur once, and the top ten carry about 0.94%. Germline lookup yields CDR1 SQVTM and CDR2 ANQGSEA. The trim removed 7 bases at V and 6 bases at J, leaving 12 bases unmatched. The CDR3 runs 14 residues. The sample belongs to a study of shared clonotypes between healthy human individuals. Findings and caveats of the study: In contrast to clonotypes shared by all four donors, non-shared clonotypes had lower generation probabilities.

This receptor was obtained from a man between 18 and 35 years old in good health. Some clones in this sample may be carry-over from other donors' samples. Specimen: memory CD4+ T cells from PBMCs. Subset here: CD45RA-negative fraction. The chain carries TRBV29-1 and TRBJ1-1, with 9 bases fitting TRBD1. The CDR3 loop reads CSASGQGRSAEAFF. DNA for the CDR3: TGCAGCGCCTCCGGACAGGGGAGGAGCGCTGAAGCTTTCTTT.